The present T cell receptor beta chain was sequenced within a study of PD-1 blockade in classical Hodgkin lymphoma. All patients experienced relapse after autologous stem cell transplantation, and brentuximab vedotin exposure was variable. Generated by immunoSEQ multiplex PCR, the TCRdb table keeps only in-frame clones and is missing some. Of 25,000 to 35,000 clones in the sample, 55% to 75% were seen once. Germline CDR1 reads SGHVS; CDR2 reads FQNEAQ. The CDR3 is made up of 14 amino acids. V gave up 3 bases and J gave up 0 bases, with 6 bases separating them. As concerns this clone: The antigen is not known.

Regarding the study as a whole: Reports described newly diagnosed patients as having lower baseline TCR diversity than healthy donors. Repertoire differences lack defined causes, possibly disease activity or prior therapy.

The specimen was peripheral blood mononuclear cells (PBMCs), collected before the second cycle of nivolumab. The sequence derives from a human donor with classical Hodgkin lymphoma. The rearrangement joins TRBV7-8 to TRBJ1-5; D gene uncertain. The CDR3 DNA follows: TGTGCCAGCAGCTTTTACTCTAGCAATCAGCCCCAGCATTTT. Its translation is CASSFYSSNQPQHF.